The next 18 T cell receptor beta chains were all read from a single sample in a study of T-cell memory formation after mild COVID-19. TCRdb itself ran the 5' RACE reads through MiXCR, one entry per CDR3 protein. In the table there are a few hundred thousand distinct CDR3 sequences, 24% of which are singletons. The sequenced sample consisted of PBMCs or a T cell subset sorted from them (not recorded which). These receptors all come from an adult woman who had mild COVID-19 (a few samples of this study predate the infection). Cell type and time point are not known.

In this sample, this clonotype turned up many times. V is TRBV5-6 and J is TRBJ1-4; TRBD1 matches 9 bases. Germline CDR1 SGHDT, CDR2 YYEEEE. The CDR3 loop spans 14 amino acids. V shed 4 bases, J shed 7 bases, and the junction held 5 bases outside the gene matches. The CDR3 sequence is CASSRGQGSEKLFF. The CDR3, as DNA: TGTGCCAGCAGCCGGGGACAGGGTTCTGAAAAACTGTTTTTT. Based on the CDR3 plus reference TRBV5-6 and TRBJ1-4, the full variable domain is DAGVTQSPTHLIKTRGQQVTLRCSPKSGHDTVSWYQQALGQGPQFIFQYYEEEERQRGNFPDRFSGHQFPNYSSELNVNALLLGDSALYLCASSRGQGSEKLFFGSGTQLSVL.

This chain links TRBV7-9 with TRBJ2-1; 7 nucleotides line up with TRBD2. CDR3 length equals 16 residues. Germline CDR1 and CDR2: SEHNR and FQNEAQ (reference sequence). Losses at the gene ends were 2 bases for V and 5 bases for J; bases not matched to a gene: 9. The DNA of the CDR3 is TGTGCCAGCAGCTTAACCCCTCAAGCGGGGAACAATGAGCAGTTCTTC. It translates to CASSLTPQAGNNEQFF.

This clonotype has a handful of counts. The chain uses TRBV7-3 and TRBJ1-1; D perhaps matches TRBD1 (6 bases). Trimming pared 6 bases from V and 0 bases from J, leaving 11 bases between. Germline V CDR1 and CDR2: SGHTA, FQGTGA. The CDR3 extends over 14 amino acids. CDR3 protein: CASRPTGLNTEAFF. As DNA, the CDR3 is TGTGCCAGCAGGCCTACAGGGTTGAACACTGAAGCTTTCTTT.

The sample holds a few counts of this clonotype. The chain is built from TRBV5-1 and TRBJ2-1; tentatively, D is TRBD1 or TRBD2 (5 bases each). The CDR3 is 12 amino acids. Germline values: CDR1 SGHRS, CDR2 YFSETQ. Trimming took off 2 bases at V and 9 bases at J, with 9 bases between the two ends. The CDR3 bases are TGCGCCAGCAGCTTAGGGGACGGTGAGCAGTTCTTC. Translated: CASSLGDGEQFF.

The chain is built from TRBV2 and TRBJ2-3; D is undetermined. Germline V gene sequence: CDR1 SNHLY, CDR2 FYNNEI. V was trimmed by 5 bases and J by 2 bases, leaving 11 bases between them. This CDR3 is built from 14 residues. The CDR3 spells CASSWVVPTDTQYF. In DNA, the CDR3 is TGTGCCAGCAGTTGGGTCGTACCCACAGATACGCAGTATTTT.

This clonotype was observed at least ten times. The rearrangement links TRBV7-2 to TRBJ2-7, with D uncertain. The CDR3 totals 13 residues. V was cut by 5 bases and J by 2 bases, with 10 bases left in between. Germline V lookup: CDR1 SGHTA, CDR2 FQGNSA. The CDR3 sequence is CASSPGPTYEQYF. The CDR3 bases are TGTGCCAGCAGCCCCGGCCCTACCTACGAGCAGTACTTC.

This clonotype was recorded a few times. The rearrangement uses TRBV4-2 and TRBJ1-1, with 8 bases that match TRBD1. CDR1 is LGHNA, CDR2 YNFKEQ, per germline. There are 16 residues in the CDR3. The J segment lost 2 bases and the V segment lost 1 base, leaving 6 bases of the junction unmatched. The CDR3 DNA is TGTGCCAGCAGCCAAGTCCAGGGGGCAGGTAACACTGAAGCTTTCTTT. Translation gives CASSQVQGAGNTEAFF.

This CDR3 is CASSQEGQGRAFF. The CDR3 nucleotides read TGCGCCAGCAGCCAAGAAGGGCAGGGGCGGGCTTTCTTT. The rearrangement links TRBV4-3 to TRBJ1-1, with D possibly being TRBD1 (6 bases). The CDR3 runs to 13 residues. Trimming pared 0 bases from V and 11 bases from J, leaving 13 bases between. The germline V gene has CDR1 LGHNA and CDR2 YSLEER.

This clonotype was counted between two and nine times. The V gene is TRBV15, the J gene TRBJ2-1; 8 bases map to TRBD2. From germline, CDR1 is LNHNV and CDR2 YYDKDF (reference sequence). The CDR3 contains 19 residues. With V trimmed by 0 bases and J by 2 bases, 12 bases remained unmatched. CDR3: CATSRDSSGGQGTYNEQFF. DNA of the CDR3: TGTGCCACCAGCAGAGACTCCAGCGGGGGTCAAGGAACCTACAATGAGCAGTTCTTC.

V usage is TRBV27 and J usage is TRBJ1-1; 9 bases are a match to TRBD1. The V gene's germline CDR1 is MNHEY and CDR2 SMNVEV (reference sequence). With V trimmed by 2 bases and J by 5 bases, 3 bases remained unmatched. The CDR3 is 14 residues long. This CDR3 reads CASSLTGGATEAFF. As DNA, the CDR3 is TGTGCCAGCAGTTTAACAGGGGGCGCGACTGAAGCTTTCTTT.

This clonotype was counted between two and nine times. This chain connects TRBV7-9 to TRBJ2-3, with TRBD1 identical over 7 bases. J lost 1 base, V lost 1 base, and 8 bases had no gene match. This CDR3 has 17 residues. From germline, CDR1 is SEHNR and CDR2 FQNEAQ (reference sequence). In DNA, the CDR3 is TGTGCCAGCAGCTTAGGGACAGGACCCGGCCGCACAGATACGCAGTATTTT. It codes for CASSLGTGPGRTDTQYF.

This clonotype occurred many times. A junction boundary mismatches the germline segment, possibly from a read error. The CDR3 loop reads CASSPGNSYEQYF. The DNA of the CDR3 is TGCGCCAGCAGCCCCGGGAACTCCTACGAGCAGTACTTC. The chain has TRBV7-2 and TRBJ2-7; TRBD2 is a possible D gene (5 bases). The germline V gene has CDR1 SGHTA and CDR2 FQGNSA. The CDR3 has 13 amino acids.

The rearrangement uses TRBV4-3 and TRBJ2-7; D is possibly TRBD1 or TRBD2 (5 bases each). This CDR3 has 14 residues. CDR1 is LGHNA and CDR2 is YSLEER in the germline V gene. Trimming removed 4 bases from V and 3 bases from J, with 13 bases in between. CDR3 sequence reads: CASSRTSAGYEQYF. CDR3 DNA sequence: TGCGCCAGCAGCCGGACATCGGCGGGCTACGAGCAGTACTTC.

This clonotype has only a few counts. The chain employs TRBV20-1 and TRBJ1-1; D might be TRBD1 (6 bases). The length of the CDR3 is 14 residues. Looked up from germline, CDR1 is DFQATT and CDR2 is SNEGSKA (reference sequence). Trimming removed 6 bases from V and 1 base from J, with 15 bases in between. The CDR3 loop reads CSAMKGHSNTEAFF. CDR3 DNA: TGCAGTGCCATGAAGGGACACTCGAACACTGAAGCTTTCTTT.

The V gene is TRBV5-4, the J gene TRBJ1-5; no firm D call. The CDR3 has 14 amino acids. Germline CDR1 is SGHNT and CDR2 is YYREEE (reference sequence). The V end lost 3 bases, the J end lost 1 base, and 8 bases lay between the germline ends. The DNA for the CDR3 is TGTGCCAGCAGCTCCAGAGAGAGCAATCAGCCCCAGCATTTT. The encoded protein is CASSSRESNQPQHF.

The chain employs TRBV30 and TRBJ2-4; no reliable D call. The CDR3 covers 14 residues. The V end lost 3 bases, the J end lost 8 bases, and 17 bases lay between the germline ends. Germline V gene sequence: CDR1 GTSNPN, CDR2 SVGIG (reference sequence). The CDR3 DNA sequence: TGTGCCTGGAGCCCTCAGATACGGCAGTACATTCAGTACTTC. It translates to CAWSPQIRQYIQYF.

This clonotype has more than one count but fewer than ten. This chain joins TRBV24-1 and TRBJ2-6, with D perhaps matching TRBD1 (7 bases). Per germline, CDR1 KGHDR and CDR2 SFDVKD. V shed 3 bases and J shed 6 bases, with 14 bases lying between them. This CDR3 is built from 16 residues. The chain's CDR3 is CATSDQGGSSANVLTF. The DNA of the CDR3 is TGTGCCACCAGTGATCAGGGGGGCAGTTCGGCCAACGTCCTGACTTTC.

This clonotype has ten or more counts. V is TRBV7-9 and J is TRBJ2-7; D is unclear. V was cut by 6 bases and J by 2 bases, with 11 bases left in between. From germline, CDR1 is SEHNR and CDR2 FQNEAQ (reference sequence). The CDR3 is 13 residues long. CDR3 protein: CASSLGTPYEQYF. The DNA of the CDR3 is TGTGCCAGCAGTTTGGGCACCCCCTACGAGCAGTACTTC.